These T cell receptor beta chains were read from a single sample in a study of control samples from healthy donors and cancer patients. Profiled with immunoSEQ multiplex PCR; TCRdb holds only in-frame clones, not every one. The sample lists around 130,000 clones, roughly 84% seen once, with about 3.2% in the top ten. Material for sequencing was blood. The receptor set was obtained from a middle-aged man in good health. Both conserved end residues are part of each CDR3. The D gene is left open where the match is weak. Clone size is not always given. Where it is, it says once, few, many or a class for expanded clones.

V gene,CDR3 length,J gene,clone size,D gene,CDR3 DNA,CDR3 protein
TRBV9,16,TRBJ1-2,few,NA,TGTGCCAGCAGCAAAATAGCAGGCCGGGATTTAGATGGCTACACCTTC,CASSKIAGRDLDGYTF
TRBV13,15,TRBJ1-2,NA,TRBD1,TGTGCCAGTTGTGGGCAGGGGACAGCTAACTATGGCTACACCTTC,CASCGQGTANYGYTF
TRBV7-9,13,TRBJ1-3,NA,NA,TGTGCCAGCAGCTTAGACCCGCCGAGCACCATATATTTT,CASSLDPPSTIYF
TRBV3-1/TRBV3-2,16,TRBJ2-7,NA,TRBD2,TGTGCCAGCAGCCAAGATATGCTAGCGGGAGCATACGAGCAGTACTTC,CASSQDMLAGAYEQYF
TRBV19,16,TRBJ2-1,NA,TRBD2,TGTGCCAGTAGTGCTGGAGCGGGGCTCTCCTACAATGAGCAGTTCTTC,CASSAGAGLSYNEQFF
TRBV5-1,15,TRBJ2-1,NA,NA,TGCGCCAGCAGCTTGGCCGGGGGGCCTAACCATGAGCAGTTCTTC,CASSLAGGPNHEQFF
TRBV2,16,TRBJ2-2,NA,NA,TGTGCCAGCAGTCAGAAACCGGGACATAACACCGGGGAGCTGTTTTTT,CASSQKPGHNTGELFF
TRBV6-1,15,TRBJ1-1,NA,NA,TGTGCCAGCAGTGAAGGGGGGCAGAAAGGCACTGAAGCTTTCTTT,CASSEGGQKGTEAFF
TRBV19,13,TRBJ2-3,NA,NA,TGTGCCAGTAGTATACGGGGATCAGATACGCAGTATTTT,CASSIRGSDTQYF
TRBV18,15,TRBJ2-7,NA,TRBD1,TGTGCCAGCTCACTTGGGACAGGGGGATCCTACGAGCAGTACTTC,CASSLGTGGSYEQYF
TRBV7-8,18,TRBJ2-6,once,TRBD1,TGTGCCAGCAGCACAAATATGGGGACAGGTTCTGGGGCCAACGTCCTGACTTTC,CASSTNMGTGSGANVLTF
TRBV14,11,TRBJ2-7,NA,NA,TGTGCCAGCAGCCAGACCTACGAGCAGTACTTC,CASSQTYEQYF
TRBV7-9,16,TRBJ2-7,NA,TRBD2,TGTGCCAGCAGCTTAGGGCTAGCGGGGGATTTTGGCGAGCAGTACTTC,CASSLGLAGDFGEQYF
TRBV4-1,15,TRBJ2-1,NA,NA,TGCGCCAGCAGCCAAGACAGGTTCCTATACAATGAGCAGTTCTTC,CASSQDRFLYNEQFF
TRBV6-5,16,TRBJ1-1,NA,NA,TGTGCCAGCAGTTCCACCCGGGGCCAGGTGAACACTGAAGCTTTCTTT,CASSSTRGQVNTEAFF
TRBV29-1,14,TRBJ1-6,NA,TRBD1,TGCAGCATCCGGACAGGGACCTATAATTCACCCCTCCACTTT,CSIRTGTYNSPLHF
TRBV3-1/TRBV3-2,12,TRBJ1-3,NA,TRBD1,TGTGCCAGCACCCTGGACAGGAACACCATATATTTT,CASTLDRNTIYF
TRBV6-5,13,TRBJ1-5,NA,NA,TGTGCCAGCAGCCCCTCAGTTGACCGGCCCCAGCATTTT,CASSPSVDRPQHF
TRBV2,14,TRBJ1-2,few,TRBD1,TGTGCCAGCCTAGGAGACAGGGCCAACTATGGCTACACCTTC,CASLGDRANYGYTF
TRBV27,15,TRBJ1-5,NA,TRBD1,TGTGCCAGCAGTTTATCGGGACAGGGCAATCAGCCCCAGCATTTT,CASSLSGQGNQPQHF
TRBV29-1,13,TRBJ1-2,NA,NA,TGCAGCGTTGCGCGTGGGGCAGGATATGGCTACACCTTC,CSVARGAGYGYTF
TRBV29-1,15,TRBJ2-3,NA,TRBD2,TGCAGCGTTGTAAGTACTAGCGGAAGCACAGATACGCAGTATTTT,CSVVSTSGSTDTQYF
TRBV19,18,TRBJ1-2,NA,TRBD1,TGTGCCAGTAGTATACCCTGGGACAGAGTAAAAGCTAACTATGGCTACACCTTC,CASSIPWDRVKANYGYTF
TRBV7-6,16,TRBJ1-3,NA,NA,TGTGCCAGCAGCTTATCCCTAGGGGGGCCCGGAAACACCATATATTTT,CASSLSLGGPGNTIYF
TRBV3-1/TRBV3-2,13,TRBJ2-6,NA,NA,TGTGCCAGCAGTCGCTCTGGGGCCAACGTCCTGACTTTC,CASSRSGANVLTF
TRBV28,15,TRBJ1-6,NA,NA,TGTGCCAGCAGTTCAAAGACCGGGCCCGGATCACCCCTCCACTTT,CASSSKTGPGSPLHF
TRBV5-1,14,TRBJ2-5,NA,NA,TGCGCCAGCAGCCTCCAGGGGAACCAAGAGACCCAGTACTTC,CASSLQGNQETQYF
TRBV6-6,15,TRBJ2-1,NA,NA,TGTGCCAGCAGTTTCCTCGCCGGGGGTAACAATGAGCAGTTCTTC,CASSFLAGGNNEQFF
TRBV7-7,18,TRBJ2-1,NA,NA,TGTGCTAGCAGCTTGATGGTACAGGGGCCGGGGGCCTACAATGAGCAGTTCTTC,CASSLMVQGPGAYNEQFF
TRBV5-1,14,TRBJ1-1,NA,TRBD1,TGCGCCAGCGGGGGACAGGACCTGAACACTGAAGCTTTCTTT,CASGGQDLNTEAFF
TRBV5-1,16,TRBJ2-3,NA,TRBD2,TGCGCCAGCAGCTTGCTAGCGGGGTTGCCCACAGATACGCAGTATTTT,CASSLLAGLPTDTQYF
TRBV5-1,15,TRBJ2-1,NA,TRBD1,TGCGCCAGCAGCTTAGGGACAGGGGGCTACAATGAGCAGTTCTTC,CASSLGTGGYNEQFF
TRBV19,14,TRBJ2-3,NA,TRBD1,TGTGCCAGTAAGACAGGGGGGAGCACAGATACGCAGTATTTT,CASKTGGSTDTQYF
TRBV9,16,TRBJ1-3,NA,NA,TGTGCCAGCAGCGTAGAGGACTACAACTCTGGAAACACCATATATTTT,CASSVEDYNSGNTIYF
TRBV9,15,TRBJ2-1,few,TRBD2,TGTGCCAGCAGCCCGGTAGGCGGGGGGAGGAATGAGCAGTTCTTC,CASSPVGGGRNEQFF
TRBV5-5,15,TRBJ1-3,NA,NA,TGTGCCAGCAGTCTTGCAGGCAGCTCTGGAAACACCATATATTTT,CASSLAGSSGNTIYF
TRBV28,13,TRBJ1-4,NA,NA,TGTGCCAGCAGTCCCCTTTATGGGGGAAAACTGTTTTTT,CASSPLYGGKLFF
TRBV10-3,12,TRBJ2-7,once,NA,TGTGCCATCAGTGAGGGGGGGCGGGAGCAGTACTTC,CAISEGGREQYF